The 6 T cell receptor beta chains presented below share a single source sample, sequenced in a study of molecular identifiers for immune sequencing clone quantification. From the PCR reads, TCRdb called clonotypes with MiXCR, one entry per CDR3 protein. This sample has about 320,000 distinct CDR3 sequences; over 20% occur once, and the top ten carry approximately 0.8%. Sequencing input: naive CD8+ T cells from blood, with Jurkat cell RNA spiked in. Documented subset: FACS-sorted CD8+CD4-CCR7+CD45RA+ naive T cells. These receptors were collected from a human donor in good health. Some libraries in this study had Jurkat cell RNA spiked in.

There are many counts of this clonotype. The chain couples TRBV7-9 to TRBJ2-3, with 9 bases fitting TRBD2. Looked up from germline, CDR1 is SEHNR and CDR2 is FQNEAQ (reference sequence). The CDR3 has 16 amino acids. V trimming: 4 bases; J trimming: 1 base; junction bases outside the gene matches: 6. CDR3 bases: TGTGCCAGCAGCTCCCTAGCGGGGATAGGCACAGATACGCAGTATTTT. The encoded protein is CASSSLAGIGTDTQYF.

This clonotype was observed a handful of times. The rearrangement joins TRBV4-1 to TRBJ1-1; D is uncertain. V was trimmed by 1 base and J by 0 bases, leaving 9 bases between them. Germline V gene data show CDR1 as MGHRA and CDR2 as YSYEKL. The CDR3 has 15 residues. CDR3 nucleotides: TGCGCCAGCAGCCAAGGACGGGATATGAACACTGAAGCTTTCTTT. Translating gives CASSQGRDMNTEAFF.

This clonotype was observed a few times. Written as DNA, the CDR3 is TGCGCCAGCAGCCAATATAACAGGGGTGGGTTTGGGGCTTTCTTT. Its translation is CASSQYNRGGFGAFF. The chain recombines TRBV4-3 with TRBJ1-1; 7 bases match TRBD1. The J segment lost 11 bases and the V segment lost 2 bases, leaving 14 bases of the junction unmatched. The CDR3 runs 15 residues. In germline, CDR1 is LGHNA, CDR2 YSLEER.

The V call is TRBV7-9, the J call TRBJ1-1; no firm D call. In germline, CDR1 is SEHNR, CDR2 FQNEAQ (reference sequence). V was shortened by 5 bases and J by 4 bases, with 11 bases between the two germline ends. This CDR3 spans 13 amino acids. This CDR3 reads CASSPPHGTEAFF. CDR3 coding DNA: TGTGCCAGCAGCCCGCCGCACGGCACTGAAGCTTTCTTT.

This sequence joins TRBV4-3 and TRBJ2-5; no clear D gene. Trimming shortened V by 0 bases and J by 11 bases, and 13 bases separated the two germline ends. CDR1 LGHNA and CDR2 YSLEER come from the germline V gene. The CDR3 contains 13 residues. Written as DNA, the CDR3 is TGCGCCAGCAGCCAAGATGGGTCCGCCCGGCAGTACTTC. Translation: CASSQDGSARQYF.

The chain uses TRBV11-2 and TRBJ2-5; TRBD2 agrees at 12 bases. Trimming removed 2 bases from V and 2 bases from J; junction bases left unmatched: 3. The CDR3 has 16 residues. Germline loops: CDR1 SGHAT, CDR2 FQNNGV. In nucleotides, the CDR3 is TGTGCCAGCAGCTTACCTACTAGCGGGGGGCAAGAGACCCAGTACTTC. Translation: CASSLPTSGGQETQYF.